Each of the 4 T cell receptor beta chains below was sequenced from the same sample in a study of shared clonotypes between healthy human individuals. Naive CD8 cells comprised CD45RO-negative, CCR7-positively selected cells, excluding terminally differentiated effector memory CD45RA+ cells. The method was immunoSEQ multiplex PCR; TCRdb's version includes in-frame clones alone and lacks a portion of them. The sample lists about 2 million clones, about 95% occurring once. Sample: naive CD8+ T cells sorted from blood. The origin of the receptors is a man in his late teens or twenties in good health.

The V call is TRBV25-1, the J call TRBJ1-1; 7 bases map to TRBD1. Looked up from germline, CDR1 is MGHDK and CDR2 is SYGVNS. With V trimmed by 1 base and J by 8 bases, 4 bases remained unmatched. This CDR3 has 13 residues. Here the CDR3 reads CASSELAGGEAFF. CDR3 DNA: TGTGCCAGCAGTGAATTGGCAGGGGGGGAAGCTTTCTTT. Combining the CDR3 with reference TRBV25-1 and TRBJ1-1 gives the whole variable domain EADIYQTPRYLVIGTGKKITLECSQTMGHDKMYWYQQDPGMELHLIHYSYGVNSTEKGDLSSESTVSRIRTEHFPLTLESARPSHTSQYLCASSELAGGEAFFGQGTRLTVV.

V gene TRBV19 combines with J gene TRBJ2-7, with 7 bases aligning to TRBD1. Germline V lookup: CDR1 LNHDA, CDR2 SQIVND (reference sequence). The ends lost 4 bases at V and 3 bases at J; junction bases unmatched: 3. The CDR3 totals 13 residues. CDR3 nucleotide sequence: TGTGCCAGTAGTAAGACAGGGAGCTACGAGCAGTACTTC. It yields the protein CASSKTGSYEQYF.

Turning to this clone: Additional DNA sequences in this sample encode the identical CDR3. The rearrangement joins TRBV5-1 to TRBJ2-7; 7 bases are shared with TRBD1. The CDR3 totals 14 residues. The J segment lost 0 bases and the V segment lost 4 bases, leaving 4 bases of the junction unmatched. CDR1 and CDR2 from the germline V gene are SGHRS and YFSETQ. The CDR3 nucleotides are TGCGCCAGCAGCCCTAGGGACAGCTCCTACGAGCAGTACTTC. The encoded protein is CASSPRDSSYEQYF.

This clone was detected a few times. The rearrangement uses TRBV5-1 and TRBJ2-6; 7 positions agree with TRBD1. The J segment lost 1 base and the V segment lost 0 bases, leaving 7 bases of the junction unmatched. Germline V gene sequence: CDR1 SGHRS, CDR2 YFSETQ. This CDR3 is built from 18 residues. The CDR3 coding sequence is TGCGCCAGCAGCTTGGGAGGGACAGTGTCTTCTGGGGCCAACGTCCTGACTTTC. It is translated as CASSLGGTVSSGANVLTF.